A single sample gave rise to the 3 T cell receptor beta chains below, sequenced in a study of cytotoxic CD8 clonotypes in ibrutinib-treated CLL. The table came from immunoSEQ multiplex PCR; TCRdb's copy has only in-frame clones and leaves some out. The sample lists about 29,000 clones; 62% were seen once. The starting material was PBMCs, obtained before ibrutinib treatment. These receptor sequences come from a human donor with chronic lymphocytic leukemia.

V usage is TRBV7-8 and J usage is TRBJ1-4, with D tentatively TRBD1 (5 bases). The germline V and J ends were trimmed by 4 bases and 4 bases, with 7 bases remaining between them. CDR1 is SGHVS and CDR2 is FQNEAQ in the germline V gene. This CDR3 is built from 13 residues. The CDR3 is CASSSGLNEKLFF. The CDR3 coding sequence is TGTGCCAGCAGCTCGGGACTTAATGAAAAACTGTTTTTT. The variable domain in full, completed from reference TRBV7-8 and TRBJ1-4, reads GAGVSQSPRYKVAKRGQDVALRCDPISGHVSLFWYQQALGQGPEFLTYFQNEAQLDKSGLPSDRFFAERPEGSVSTLKIQRTQQEDSAVYLCASSSGLNEKLFFGSGTQLSVL.

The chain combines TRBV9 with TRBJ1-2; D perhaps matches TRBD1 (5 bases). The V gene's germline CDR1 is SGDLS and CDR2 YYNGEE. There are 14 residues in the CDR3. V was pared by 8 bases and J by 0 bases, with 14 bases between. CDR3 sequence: CASRKAGANYGYTF. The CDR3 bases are TGTGCCAGTCGAAAAGCGGGGGCTAACTATGGCTACACCTTC.

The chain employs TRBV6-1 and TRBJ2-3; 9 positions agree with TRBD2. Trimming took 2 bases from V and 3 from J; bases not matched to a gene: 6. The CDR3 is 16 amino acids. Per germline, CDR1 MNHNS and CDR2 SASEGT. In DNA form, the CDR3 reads TGTGCCAGCAGTGAATACGGTCTAGCGGGGACAGATACGCAGTATTTT. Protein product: CASSEYGLAGTDTQYF.